The clone carrying this T cell receptor (beta chain) was seen more than once but under ten times. The data were obtained in a study of blood T cells in healthy people across ages. Germline loops: CDR1 MGHRA, CDR2 YSYEKL. The CDR3 runs 16 residues. The V segment lost 2 bases and the J segment 3 bases; nucleotides outside the gene matches: 9. A second PCR, run for about 7 to 11 cycles, used a sample-barcoded 5' primer plus a J-beta primer mix. TCRdb reanalysed the 5' RACE reads using MiXCR and keeps one entry per CDR3 protein. Found here are about 1.6 million distinct CDR3 sequences, roughly 32% of them singletons; the top ten hold over 9%.

The TCR originated in a woman aged 25-40 years in good health. The sample comprised blood. V gene TRBV4-1 combines with J gene TRBJ2-7; 8 bases agree with TRBD1. The CDR3 sequence is CASSQSSPGGNYEQYF. DNA of the CDR3: TGCGCCAGCAGCCAATCCTCCCCAGGGGGCAACTACGAGCAGTACTTC.